Each of the 4 T cell receptor beta chains below was sequenced from the same sample in a study of T cell repertoires in aging, cancer and after chemotherapy. A mixed TRB-A/B primer pool amplified rearranged TRB by multiplex touch-down PCR. TCRdb re-derived calls from the multiplex PCR reads in MiXCR, one entry per CDR3 protein. Of about 9,000 distinct CDR3 sequences detected, 23% appear once; the ten largest clones hold roughly 13%. Amplification of TCR beta used genomic DNA extracted from peripheral blood. What was sequenced was blood. The source of these receptors is a human donor with a blood cancer. The donor label of this sample is uncertain.

The chain employs TRBV7-3 and TRBJ2-3; no clear D gene. V was trimmed by 0 bases and J by 2 bases, leaving 12 bases between them. Looked up from germline, CDR1 is SGHTA and CDR2 is FQGTGA. This CDR3 is 16 amino acids long. The CDR3 coding sequence is TGTGCCAGCAGCTTAACGCTTCTCCAGGACACAGATACGCAGTATTTT. It is translated as CASSLTLLQDTDTQYF.

This clonotype is categorized as medium-sized. The gene calls are TRBV19 and TRBJ2-7, with 16 bases lining up with TRBD2. V shed 5 bases, J shed 7 bases, and the junction held 8 bases outside the gene matches. CDR1 is LNHDA and CDR2 is SQIVND in the germline V gene (reference sequence). The CDR3 runs 16 residues. The CDR3 nucleotides read TGTGCCAGTAGTTCGGGACTAGCGGGAGGGCCAGTGGAGCAGTACTTC. It is translated as CASSSGLAGGPVEQYF.

The chain employs TRBV18 and TRBJ1-1; D remains ambiguous. V was cut by 3 bases and J by 0 bases, with 5 bases left in between. This CDR3 has 13 residues. Germline V CDR1 and CDR2: KGHSH, LQKENI. The CDR3 DNA reads TGTGCCAGCTCACCCTTATTGAACACTGAAGCTTTCTTT. It specifies CASSPLLNTEAFF.

The rearrangement links TRBV28 to TRBJ2-7, with TRBD1 matching 9 bases. Germline CDR1 and CDR2: MDHEN and SYDVKM. The CDR3 has 14 residues. Trimming removed 7 bases from V and 3 bases from J; junction bases left unmatched: 7. In DNA form, the CDR3 reads TGTGCCAGCACCCGCCGGGACAGGGTCTACGAGCAGTACTTC. Protein: CASTRRDRVYEQYF.